A selection of T cell receptor beta chains follows, all from one sample in a study of T cell changes during pregnancy in multiple sclerosis. Measured with immunoSEQ multiplex PCR; TCRdb has only the in-frame clones, and not every one. The profile shows about 89,000 clones, 90% to 95% of them singletons. The source was peripheral blood, collected in the third trimester of pregnancy. All receptors derive from a female donor with multiple sclerosis, enrolled in a pregnancy study. Each CDR3 is given with its conserved first and last residue. Fields, in order: clone size, J gene, D gene, V gene, CDR3 DNA, CDR3 protein. The D gene is left open where the match is weak. Only some rows state a clone size, as once, few, many or a class for expanded clones.

>NA|TRBJ2-3|TRBD2|TRBV5-1
TGCGCCAGCAGCTTGGCGGCTAGCGGGAAAGGGGATACGCAGTATTTT
CASSLAASGKGDTQYF
>NA|TRBJ2-3|NA|TRBV11-2
TGTGCCAGCAGCTCTCTATCGGTACTAGATACGCAGTATTTT
CASSSLSVLDTQYF
>NA|TRBJ2-7|TRBD1|TRBV6-1
TGTGCCAGCAGTGAAGGTGGACAGGGGATCTACGAGCAGTACTTC
CASSEGGQGIYEQYF
>NA|TRBJ1-2|NA|TRBV28
TGTGCCAGCAGTTTAGGGCACTATGGCTACACCTTC
CASSLGHYGYTF
>NA|TRBJ1-2|TRBD1|TRBV27
TGTGCCAGCAGTTTATCGGGGACAGGGCGGATCTATGGCTACACCTTC
CASSLSGTGRIYGYTF
>NA|TRBJ1-1|TRBD1|TRBV9
TGTGCCAGCAGCGCTCTTACGACAGGGAGCGAAGCTTTCTTT
CASSALTTGSEAFF
>once|TRBJ2-3|TRBD2|TRBV6-4
TGTGCCAGCAGTGACTCAGCGGGAGAGCCCACAGATACGCAGTATTTT
CASSDSAGEPTDTQYF
>NA|TRBJ2-3|TRBD2|TRBV28
TGTGCCAGCAGCCCCCCTGGGGGGAGGGTCGCAGATACGCAGTATTTT
CASSPPGGRVADTQYF
>NA|TRBJ2-3|TRBD2|TRBV13
TGTGCCAGCAGCTTGGCCAGCGGGAGGGCCTACGGCACAGATACGCAGTATTTT
CASSLASGRAYGTDTQYF
>NA|TRBJ1-1|NA|TRBV28
TGTGCCAGCAGCCTAGTCAGCCGGTCTTTGGGAGCTTTCTTT
CASSLVSRSLGAFF
>NA|TRBJ1-2|NA|TRBV6-6
TGTGCCAGCAGTTACTCGAAACAGGGCCATGGCTACACCTTC
CASSYSKQGHGYTF
>NA|TRBJ2-1|TRBD2|TRBV27
TGTGCCAGCATCGGGCTAGCGGGAGGGGGTGAGCAGTTCTTC
CASIGLAGGGEQFF
>once|TRBJ2-3|NA|TRBV5-6
TGTGCCATCCTCACCGGGACTTTCACAGATACGCAGTATTTT
CAILTGTFTDTQYF
>NA|TRBJ2-1|TRBD1|TRBV6-1
TGTGCCAGCAGCTTAACAGGGGGCCCAAATGAGCAGTTCTTC
CASSLTGGPNEQFF
>NA|TRBJ1-5|TRBD1|TRBV7-2
TGTGCCAGCAGCCCGGACAGGGGTCAGCCCCAGCATTTT
CASSPDRGQPQHF
>NA|TRBJ2-1|NA|TRBV5-1
TGCGCCAGCAGCTTGGACGGGTCTACTTACAATGAGCAGTTCTTC
CASSLDGSTYNEQFF
>NA|TRBJ2-1|NA|TRBV5-1
TGCGCCAGCAGCTTGGTGGGGGCGCTAAGCAATGAGCAGTTCTTC
CASSLVGALSNEQFF
>NA|TRBJ1-2|TRBD1|TRBV7-2
TGTGCCAGCAGCGAGCCGGGACAGGGGGACTATGGCTACACCTTC
CASSEPGQGDYGYTF
>NA|TRBJ1-3|NA|TRBV2
TGTGCCAGCAGCACCGGGTCAAACCTTGGAAACACCATATATTTT
CASSTGSNLGNTIYF
>few|TRBJ1-2|TRBD1|TRBV27
TGTGCCAGCAGTGGACAGGGCACGGATAGCGGCTACACCTTC
CASSGQGTDSGYTF
>NA|TRBJ2-1|NA|TRBV5-1
TGCGCCAGCAGCGGAGGCGGAGCGGACAATGAGCAGTTCTTC
CASSGGGADNEQFF
>NA|TRBJ1-4|TRBD1|TRBV28
TGTGCCAGCAGTTTCCGGGACAGGCCTGCAACTAATGAAAAACTGTTTTTT
CASSFRDRPATNEKLFF
>NA|TRBJ1-5|NA|TRBV30
TGTGCCTGGAGTGCGGGTAGCAATCAGCCCCAGCATTTT
CAWSAGSNQPQHF
>NA|TRBJ2-3|NA|TRBV30
TGTGCCTGGACGCGGCTAGGCCTTAGCACAGATACGCAGTATTTT
CAWTRLGLSTDTQYF
>once|TRBJ2-3|NA|TRBV27
TGTGCCAGCAGTTTTCTCAGGGGCACAGATACGCAGTATTTT
CASSFLRGTDTQYF
>NA|TRBJ2-1|TRBD2|TRBV7-9
TGTGCCAGCAGCTTCACTAGCGGGAGCGGGAATGAGCAGTTCTTC
CASSFTSGSGNEQFF
>NA|TRBJ2-7|NA|TRBV4-2
TGTGCCAGCAGCCAAGAATGGGGTCCCTCACAGGGCTACGAGCAGTACTTC
CASSQEWGPSQGYEQYF
>NA|TRBJ2-3|TRBD2|TRBV2
TGTGCCAGCAGTGAACGAGCGGGGCCTCGCACAGATACGCAGTATTTT
CASSERAGPRTDTQYF
>NA|TRBJ1-1|TRBD1|TRBV27
TGTGCCAGCAGTCACAGGGGGCTGAACACTGAAGCTTTCTTT
CASSHRGLNTEAFF
>NA|TRBJ1-5|NA|TRBV30
TGTGCCTGGAACGAACTTTACAATCAGCCCCAGCATTTT
CAWNELYNQPQHF
>once|TRBJ1-1|NA|TRBV7-9
TGTGCCAGCAGCCTTTATTCGGGGGGGAACACTGAAGCTTTCTTT
CASSLYSGGNTEAFF
>once|TRBJ2-3|NA|TRBV5-1
TGCGCCAGCAGCATAAGGACAACGAGAACAGATACGCAGTATTTT
CASSIRTTRTDTQYF
>few|TRBJ2-3|TRBD1|TRBV7-9
TGTGCCAGCAGACCCGACAGGGGTAACACAGATACGCAGTATTTT
CASRPDRGNTDTQYF
>NA|TRBJ1-4|TRBD1|TRBV5-8
TGTGCCAGCAGCTTTGTACAGACAGGGTCTAATGAAAAACTGTTTTTT
CASSFVQTGSNEKLFF
>NA|TRBJ1-1|NA|TRBV19
TGTGCCAGTACCCTTCAGGAGGGTAACACTGAAGCTTTCTTT
CASTLQEGNTEAFF
>NA|TRBJ2-7|NA|TRBV7-9
TGTGCCAGCAGCCCCCAACAAGGGGGCTCCTACGAGCAGTACTTC
CASSPQQGGSYEQYF